This TCR beta chain stems from a study of blood T cell repertoires in COVID-19. Libraries were prepared by immunoSEQ multiplex PCR; TCRdb keeps only in-frame clonotypes and omits some of them. The sample has roughly 250,000 clones, around 89% seen once. The CDR3 totals 14 residues. CDR1 is SGHNT and CDR2 is YYREEE in the germline V gene (reference sequence). Trimming took off 5 bases at V and 8 bases at J, with 17 bases between the two ends. V usage is TRBV5-4 and J usage is TRBJ2-4; D is unclear. Sequenced: PBMCs or T cells enriched from blood (not recorded which). This sequence was found in a man in his fifties or sixties who had been exposed to COVID-19. DNA for the CDR3: TGTGCCAGCAGTTCAGACGGAGATTTTGACATTCAGTACTTC. This sequence encodes CASSSDGDFDIQYF.